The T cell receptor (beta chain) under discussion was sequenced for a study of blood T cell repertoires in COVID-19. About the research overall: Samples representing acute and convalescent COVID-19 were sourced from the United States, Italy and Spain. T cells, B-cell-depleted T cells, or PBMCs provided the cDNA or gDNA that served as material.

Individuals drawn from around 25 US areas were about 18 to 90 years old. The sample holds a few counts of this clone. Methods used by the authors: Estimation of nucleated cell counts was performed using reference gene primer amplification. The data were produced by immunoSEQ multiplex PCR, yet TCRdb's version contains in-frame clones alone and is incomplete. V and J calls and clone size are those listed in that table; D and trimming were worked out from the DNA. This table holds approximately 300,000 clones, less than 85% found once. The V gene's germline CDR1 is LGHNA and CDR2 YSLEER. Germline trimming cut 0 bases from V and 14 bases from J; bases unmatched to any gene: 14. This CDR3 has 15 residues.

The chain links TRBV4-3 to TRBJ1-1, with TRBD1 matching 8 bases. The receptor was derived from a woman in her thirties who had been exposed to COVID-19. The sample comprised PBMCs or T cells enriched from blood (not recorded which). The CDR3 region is CASSQDKRDRGLMFF. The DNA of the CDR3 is TGCGCCAGCAGCCAAGATAAGCGAGACAGGGGTTTAATGTTCTTT.